This section outlines one T cell receptor (beta chain) sequence together with its context. The antigen is unknown. These data come from a study of immune evolution from preneoplasia to lung adenocarcinoma. Patient tissue came from resections in Japan or China, 2014–2017. Two lung cancer pathologists independently confirmed each histologic diagnosis. The study, taken as a whole, reports: Clonality was highest in normal lung, lower in later-stage lesions apparently. Top clone share appeared to fall from AAH through AIS, MIA, adenocarcinoma.

CDR1 is SGHAT and CDR2 is FQNNGV in the germline V gene. V lost 3 bases, J lost 3 bases, and 11 bases lay in between. This CDR3 is built from 14 residues. Generated by immunoSEQ multiplex PCR, the TCRdb table keeps only in-frame clones and is missing some. Counted here are about 8,400 clones, about 86% occurring once; the ten biggest clones make up roughly 8%. The sequenced material came from FFPE invasive lung adenocarcinoma tissue. J is TRBJ1-1 and V is TRBV11-2, with D possibly TRBD1 on 5 matching bases. This TCR was recovered from a person between 50 and 60 years old with lung adenocarcinoma. CDR3 region: CASSLAVGDTEAFF. The DNA for the CDR3 is TGTGCCAGCAGCTTGGCGGTGGGGGACACTGAAGCTTTCTTT. The variable domain in full, with the rest retrieved from reference TRBV11-2 and TRBJ1-1, is EAGVAQSPRYKIIEKRQSVAFWCNPISGHATLYWYQQILGQGPKLLIQFQNNGVVDDSQLPKDRFSAERLKGVDSTLKIQPAKLEDSAVYLCASSLAVGDTEAFFGQGTRLTVV.